This T cell receptor (beta chain) was recorded in a study of blood T cell repertoires in COVID-19. Trimming removed 1 base from V and 5 bases from J, with 5 bases in between. Germline CDR1 reads SGHTA; CDR2 reads FQGNSA. The length of the CDR3 is 12 residues. The repertoire was sequenced with immunoSEQ multiplex PCR; TCRdb's copy has only in-frame clones and lacks some. Of roughly 64,000 clones listed, 86% are singletons. This clonotype was obtained from a man between 45 and 60 years old with active COVID-19. The sample comprised peripheral blood. The gene calls are TRBV7-2 and TRBJ2-5; D unclear. CDR3 nucleotide sequence: TGTGCCAGCAGCTTAGTCGGTGAGACCCAGTACTTC. This translates into CASSLVGETQYF.